This T cell receptor (beta chain) was sequenced during a study of blood T cells in healthy people across ages. It was with a sample-barcoded 5' primer and a J-beta primer mix that a second PCR of roughly 6 to 12 cycles was run. TCRdb independently ran MiXCR on the 5' RACE reads; one entry per CDR3 protein. Here the sample spans about 780,000 distinct CDR3 sequences, around two thirds being singletons. CDR3 size: 15 residues. V gave up 2 bases and J gave up 1 base, with 12 bases separating them. Germline CDR1 and CDR2: MNHEY and SVGEGT. The receptor was isolated from a man under 40 in good health. The rearrangement joins TRBV6-2 or TRBV6-3 to TRBJ2-7; D is unresolved. The source material was blood. The CDR3, as DNA: TGTGCCAGCAGTTACGGATTGGCCAGATCCTACGAGCAGTACTTC. Translating it yields CASSYGLARSYEQYF.